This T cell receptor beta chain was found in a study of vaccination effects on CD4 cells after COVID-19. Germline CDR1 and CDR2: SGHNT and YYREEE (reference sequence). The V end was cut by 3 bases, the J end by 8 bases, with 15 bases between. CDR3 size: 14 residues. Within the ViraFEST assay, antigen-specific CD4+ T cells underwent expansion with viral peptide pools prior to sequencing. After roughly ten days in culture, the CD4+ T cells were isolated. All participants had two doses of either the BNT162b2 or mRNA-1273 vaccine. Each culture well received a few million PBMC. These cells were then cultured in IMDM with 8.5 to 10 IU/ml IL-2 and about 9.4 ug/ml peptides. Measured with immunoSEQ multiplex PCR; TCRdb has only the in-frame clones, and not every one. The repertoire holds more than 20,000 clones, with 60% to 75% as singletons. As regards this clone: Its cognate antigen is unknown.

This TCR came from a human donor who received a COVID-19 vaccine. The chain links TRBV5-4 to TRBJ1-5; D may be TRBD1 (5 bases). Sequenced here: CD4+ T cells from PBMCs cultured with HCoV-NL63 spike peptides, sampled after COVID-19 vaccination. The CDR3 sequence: CASSSYGTEEPQHF. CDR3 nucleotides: TGTGCCAGCAGCTCTTACGGGACCGAAGAGCCCCAGCATTTT.